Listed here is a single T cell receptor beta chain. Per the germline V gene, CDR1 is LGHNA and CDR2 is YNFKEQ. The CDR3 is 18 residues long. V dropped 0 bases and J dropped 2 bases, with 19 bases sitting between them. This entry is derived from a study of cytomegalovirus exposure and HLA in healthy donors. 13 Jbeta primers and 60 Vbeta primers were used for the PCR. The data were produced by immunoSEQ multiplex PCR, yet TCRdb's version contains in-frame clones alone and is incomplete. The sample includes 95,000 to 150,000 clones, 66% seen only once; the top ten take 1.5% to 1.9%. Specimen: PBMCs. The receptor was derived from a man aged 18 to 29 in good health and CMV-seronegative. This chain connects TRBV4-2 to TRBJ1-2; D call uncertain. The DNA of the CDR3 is TGTGCCAGCAGCCAAGAAACGTATTCTATGGTAGTAAACTATGGCTACACCTTC. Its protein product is CASSQETYSMVVNYGYTF.